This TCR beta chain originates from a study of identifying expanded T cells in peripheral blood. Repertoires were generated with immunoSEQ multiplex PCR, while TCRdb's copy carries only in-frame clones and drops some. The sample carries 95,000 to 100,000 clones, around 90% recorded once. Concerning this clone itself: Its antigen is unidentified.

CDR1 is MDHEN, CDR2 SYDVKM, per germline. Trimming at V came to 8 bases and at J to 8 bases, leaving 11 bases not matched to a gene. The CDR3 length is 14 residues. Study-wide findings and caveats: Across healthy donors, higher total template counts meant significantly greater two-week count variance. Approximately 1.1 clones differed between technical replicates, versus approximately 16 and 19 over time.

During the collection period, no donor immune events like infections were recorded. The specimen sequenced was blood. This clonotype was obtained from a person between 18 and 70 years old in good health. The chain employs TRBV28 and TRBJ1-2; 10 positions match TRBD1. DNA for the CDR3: TGTGCCAGCCAGCCGGGACAGGGGCTCCGGGGCTACACCTTC. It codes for CASQPGQGLRGYTF.